These 2 T cell receptor beta chains originate from one sample sequenced in a study of cytomegalovirus exposure and HLA in healthy donors. A multiplex PCR was run with 60 Vbeta primers and 13 Jbeta primers. Generated by immunoSEQ multiplex PCR, the TCRdb table keeps only in-frame clones and is missing some. Of some 200,000 clones detected, approximately 78% appear once; the ten largest clones hold 2.7%. The sequenced sample consisted of PBMCs. The receptors shown here come from a woman aged 40 to 55 in good health and CMV-seronegative.

The V and J genes are TRBV7-9 and TRBJ2-1; perhaps TRBD1 as D (5 bases). Trimming took 6 bases from V and 5 from J, leaving 17 bases between them. The CDR3 sequence is 15 residues long. Germline V gene sequence: CDR1 SEHNR, CDR2 FQNEAQ (reference sequence). CDR3 sequence: CASSLYLWGDNEQFF. In DNA, the CDR3 is TGTGCCAGCAGTTTATATTTGTGGGGCGACAATGAGCAGTTCTTC.

This clone was seen a single time. This rearrangement joins TRBV9 to TRBJ1-3, with 8 bases fitting TRBD1. J lost 2 bases, V lost 6 bases, and 10 bases had no gene match. Germline values: CDR1 SGDLS, CDR2 YYNGEE. CDR3 length equals 16 residues. The DNA of the CDR3 is TGTGCCAGCACCGAGGGGCAGGGGGCTACTGGAAACACCATATATTTT. Amino acid sequence: CASTEGQGATGNTIYF.